The rows below give T cell receptor beta chains drawn from one sample of a study of T-cell memory formation after mild COVID-19. TCRdb fed the 5' RACE reads into MiXCR, producing one record per CDR3 protein. The sample yields about 400,000 distinct CDR3 sequences, 23% seen once. The specimen sequenced was PBMCs or a T cell subset sorted from them (not recorded which). These receptor sequences come from an adult woman who had mild COVID-19 (a few samples of this study predate the infection). Cell type and time point are not known. Both conserved end residues are part of each CDR3. The D gene is left open where the match is weak. Rows give clone size only sometimes, using once, few, many, or a class for an expanded clone.

clone size	V gene	J gene	D gene	CDR3 DNA	CDR3 protein
-	TRBV6-6	TRBJ2-3	-	TGTGCCAGCAGTTACTCAGCCCGGGATCTCACAGATACGCAGTATTTT	CASSYSARDLTDTQYF
few	TRBV18	TRBJ2-1	TRBD2	TGTGCCAGCTCCCAAGGACTAGTCAATGAGCAGTTCTTC	CASSQGLVNEQFF
-	TRBV4-3	TRBJ2-4	TRBD2	TGCGCCAGCAGCCAATCCTCCTGGACTAGCGGGGACATTCAGTACTTC	CASSQSSWTSGDIQYF
many	TRBV5-1	TRBJ2-1	-	TGCGCCAGCAGCTTGGACTTTTCCTACAATGAGCAGTTCTTC	CASSLDFSYNEQFF
-	TRBV21-1	TRBJ1-1	-	TGTGCCAGCAACAAAGGGTCTGGGACGGCGAGTCCGCTGAACACTGAAGCTTTCTTT	CASNKGSGTASPLNTEAFF
-	TRBV2	TRBJ1-1	-	TGTGCCAGCAGTGAAGGGGACACCAACATGAACACTGAAGCTTTCTTT	CASSEGDTNMNTEAFF
-	TRBV7-9	TRBJ2-7	TRBD2	TGTGCCAGCAGATCCGGGACTAGCGACTCCTACGAGCAGTACTTC	CASRSGTSDSYEQYF
-	TRBV12-3/TRBV12-4	TRBJ2-7	-	TGTGCCAGCAGGGCCACAGGGGAGGTCGAGCAGTACTTC	CASRATGEVEQYF
-	TRBV10-3	TRBJ2-1	TRBD1	TGTGCCATCAGTGTTAGGGGTGGACAGGGGGAAAACAATGAGCAGTTCTTC	CAISVRGGQGENNEQFF
-	TRBV24-1	TRBJ2-1	-	TGTGCCACCAGTGAAGGGTTTGGTGGAGGGAATGAGCAGTTCTTC	CATSEGFGGGNEQFF
-	TRBV5-6	TRBJ2-2	TRBD2	TGTGCCAGCAGGCGACTAGCGGGTGTCATCGGGGAGCTGTTTTTT	CASRRLAGVIGELFF
-	TRBV6-2/TRBV6-3	TRBJ2-3	TRBD2	TGTGCCAGCAGCTTCACGAATAAGCGGGAGGAGGCAGATACGCAGTATTTT	CASSFTNKREEADTQYF
-	TRBV14	TRBJ2-7	TRBD1	TGTGCCAGCAGCCGAGGGGGACAGGGAAAGTCCTACGAGCAGTACTTC	CASSRGGQGKSYEQYF
few	TRBV5-1	TRBJ1-6	-	TGCGCCAGCAGCGAGGGACGGCTCAATTCACCCCTCCACTTT	CASSEGRLNSPLHF
-	TRBV5-1	TRBJ1-2	-	TGCGCCAGCAGCCCCCTTTCATTCGGGACGGGGGATGGCTACACCTTC	CASSPLSFGTGDGYTF
few	TRBV11-3	TRBJ2-5	-	TGTGCCAGCAGTTCAGGGAACATGGGGGAGACCCAGTACTTC	CASSSGNMGETQYF
-	TRBV6-4	TRBJ1-2	-	TGTGCCAGCAGAACTACAGGGCCCATCATTAACTATGGCTACACCTTC	CASRTTGPIINYGYTF
-	TRBV6-6	TRBJ1-3	-	TGTGCCAGCAGTTACTCGGCAGGGCGGGACACCATATATTTT	CASSYSAGRDTIYF
-	TRBV18	TRBJ2-7	TRBD2	TGTGCCAGCTCACCACCGGAGGGGACTAGCGGGATCGACGAGCAGTACTTC	CASSPPEGTSGIDEQYF
-	TRBV6-6	TRBJ2-5	TRBD2	TGTGCCAGCAGTAAGCTAGCGGGAGTAAGGGAGACCCAGTACTTC	CASSKLAGVRETQYF
-	TRBV18	TRBJ2-7	TRBD1	TGTGCCAGCTCACCAATGGGGACAGGGGATTCCTACGAGCAGTACTTC	CASSPMGTGDSYEQYF
few	TRBV12-3/TRBV12-4	TRBJ2-7	-	TGTGCCAGCAGTTTGCCCCTCTTCCCCTACGAGCAGTACTTC	CASSLPLFPYEQYF
few	TRBV9	TRBJ2-5	-	TGTGCCAGCAGCGTAGGCATGGCGGGGGCCTTACAAGAGACCCAGTACTTC	CASSVGMAGALQETQYF
-	TRBV15	TRBJ2-7	TRBD2	TGTGCCACCAGCTTCTGTTCAGTCGGGAGGTGCTACGAGCAGTACTTC	CATSFCSVGRCYEQYF
many	TRBV5-1	TRBJ2-2	TRBD2	TGCGCCACCTCTAGCGGGGGGGCCGCGGACGGGGAGCTGTTTTTT	CATSSGGAADGELFF
-	TRBV3-1	TRBJ2-1	TRBD1	TGTGCCAGCAGTCCCGACAGGGGGATCTACAATGAGCAGTTCTTC	CASSPDRGIYNEQFF
-	TRBV6-5	TRBJ1-5	-	TGTGCCAGCAGTTACGGACAAACTAGCAATCAGCCCCAGCATTTT	CASSYGQTSNQPQHF
-	TRBV6-5	TRBJ1-4	-	TGTGCCAGCACCAAAGGGATGTTTGAAAAACTGTTTTTT	CASTKGMFEKLFF
few	TRBV5-5	TRBJ2-5	-	TGTGCCAGCAGATTTCGGACAGGAGGGGTTGGAGAGACCCAGTACTTC	CASRFRTGGVGETQYF
-	TRBV7-2	TRBJ2-1	TRBD2	TGTGCCAGCAGCTTAGATAGGACTAGCAATGAGCAGTTCTTC	CASSLDRTSNEQFF
-	TRBV27	TRBJ2-3	-	TGTGCCAGCAGTTTCCAGGGGCCCTTCACAGATACGCAGTATTTT	CASSFQGPFTDTQYF
few	TRBV12-3/TRBV12-4	TRBJ2-2	-	TGTGCCAGCAGTTTATTGGTTAGCGGTACACGGACCGGGGAGCTGTTTTTT	CASSLLVSGTRTGELFF
-	TRBV9	TRBJ2-1	-	TGTGCCAGCAGCGGGGTGGCCTCCTACAATGAGCAGTTCTTC	CASSGVASYNEQFF
few	TRBV6-6	TRBJ2-1	-	TGTGCCAGCACGACAGCTCTCAATGAGCAGTTCTTC	CASTTALNEQFF
-	TRBV6-2/TRBV6-3	TRBJ2-7	-	TGTGCCAGCAGCGCAGGGACTCCACCCTACTACGAGCAGTACTTC	CASSAGTPPYYEQYF
-	TRBV14	TRBJ1-2	-	TGTGCCAGCAGCCAAGATGCCAGCTTCTATGGCTACACCTTC	CASSQDASFYGYTF
many	TRBV18	TRBJ2-7	TRBD1	TGTGCCAGCTCACCTACCGGGACAGGGCAACTCTACGAGCAGTACTTC	CASSPTGTGQLYEQYF
-	TRBV18	TRBJ1-4	-	TGTGCCAGCTCACCGAAACTCAAGGGAGAAGAAAAACTGTTTTTT	CASSPKLKGEEKLFF
-	TRBV11-2	TRBJ1-4	TRBD1	TGTGCCAGCAGCTCTTTCCCTCCGGGACAGCGGCATGAAAAACTGTTTTTT	CASSSFPPGQRHEKLFF
-	TRBV28	TRBJ1-2	-	TGTGCCAGCAGCCCCGGAGGGGCGGACTATGGCTACACCTTC	CASSPGGADYGYTF
few	TRBV4-1	TRBJ2-7	-	TGCGCCAGCAGCCAAGAGGACGAGGGACACTTCTCCTACGAGCAGTACTTC	CASSQEDEGHFSYEQYF
-	TRBV12-3/TRBV12-4	TRBJ1-1	-	TGTGCCAGCACTCCCCTGAGGGGGGGCACTGAAGCTTTCTTT	CASTPLRGGTEAFF
few	TRBV12-3/TRBV12-4	TRBJ2-6	-	TGTGCCAGCCAGACTGCCGCTCTCTCTGGGGCCAACGTCCTGACTTTC	CASQTAALSGANVLTF
-	TRBV12-3/TRBV12-4	TRBJ2-1	-	TGTGCCAGCCGTCCGCGGGACAGAGCCTACAATGAGCAGTTCTTC	CASRPRDRAYNEQFF
few	TRBV6-5	TRBJ1-6	TRBD1	TGTGCCAGCAGGCCCGGGACAGGGGGACCACCCCTCCACTTT	CASRPGTGGPPLHF
few	TRBV23-1	TRBJ1-5	-	TGCGCCAGCAGTCAATCCTCTGCCGATCAGCCCCAGCATTTT	CASSQSSADQPQHF
-	TRBV2	TRBJ2-5	TRBD2	TGTGCCAGCAGCCACGGGGGGGCCGGGGAGACCCAGTACTTC	CASSHGGAGETQYF
-	TRBV10-3	TRBJ1-1	-	TGTGCCATCAGTGTGATGAGACAGAACACTGAAGCTTTCTTT	CAISVMRQNTEAFF
many	TRBV3-1	TRBJ2-7	-	TGCGCCAGCAGCCCCGGGACGGCCTACGAGCAGTACTTC	CASSPGTAYEQYF
-	TRBV20-1	TRBJ2-1	TRBD2	TGCAGTGCTTTATTACTAGCGGGGTACAATGAGCAGTTCTTC	CSALLLAGYNEQFF
-	TRBV6-6	TRBJ1-5	-	TGTGCCAGCAGTCCCGCTCAGGGAAGCAATCAGCCCCAGCATTTT	CASSPAQGSNQPQHF
-	TRBV12-3/TRBV12-4	TRBJ2-7	-	TGTGCCAGCAGGACTACTGAGACCTACGAGCAGTACTTC	CASRTTETYEQYF
-	TRBV7-6	TRBJ2-1	-	TGTGCCAGCAGCTTAGGGGCAGCTCAGGGGAGGAGATACAATGAGCAGTTCTTC	CASSLGAAQGRRYNEQFF
few	TRBV7-2	TRBJ1-1	-	TGTGCCAGCAGCCCAGTGGGGGGGAGTGTTGACACTGAAGCTTTCTTT	CASSPVGGSVDTEAFF
-	TRBV7-9	TRBJ2-1	TRBD2	TGTGCCAGCAGCCCTTTCCGCGGGGGGGCCGTTAATGAGCAGTTCTTC	CASSPFRGGAVNEQFF
-	TRBV9	TRBJ2-7	TRBD2	TGTGCCAGCAGCGTAGCGCGGGGGAGCGCGCAGTACTTC	CASSVARGSAQYF
-	TRBV4-3	TRBJ2-3	-	TGCGCCAGCAGCCCCTTAGCGGCCTCTAGCACAGATACGCAGTATTTT	CASSPLAASSTDTQYF
-	TRBV6-1	TRBJ1-5	-	TGTGCCAGCAGTGAACGGGGGCCCCAGCATTTT	CASSERGPQHF
-	TRBV6-5	TRBJ2-1	TRBD1	TGTGCCAGCAGTCCAGGGACAGCGGTAAATGAGCAGTTCTTC	CASSPGTAVNEQFF
-	TRBV6-5	TRBJ2-7	-	TGTGCCAGCAGTCCCCCGGAGGCTGCGAAGCAGTACTTC	CASSPPEAAKQYF